A selection of T cell receptor beta chains follows, all from one sample in a study of Ad26.COV2.S vaccination and SARS-CoV-2 variants. Generated by immunoSEQ multiplex PCR, the TCRdb table keeps only in-frame clones and is missing some. This sample yields around 310,000 clones, of which 90% are seen a single time; 5.5% belongs to the top ten. The sample here was peripheral blood, taken in a trial of Ad26.COV2.S vaccine versus placebo. All receptors derive from a person between 18 and 65 years old who received the Ad26.COV2.S COVID-19 vaccine or a placebo. Each CDR3 is given with its conserved first and last residue. Part of the rows lack a size; the others show once, few, many or a class for expanded clones.

>TRBJ2-1|TRBV19|-
CASSMAEAFYNEQFF
>TRBJ2-7|TRBV7-2|-
CASSPGLAVYEQYF
>TRBJ2-5|TRBV5-4|-
CASSSRPSGELQETQYF
>TRBJ2-5|TRBV3-1/TRBV3-2|-
CASSDRTPVETQYF
>TRBJ1-2|TRBV6-5|-
CASRDRASNNYGYTF
>TRBJ2-1|TRBV4-3|-
CASSQDSWTGGYNEQFF
>TRBJ1-1|TRBV2|-
CASRGTGGVTEAFF
>TRBJ1-3|TRBV1|-
CTSSQDLLGDRGFTGNTIYF
>TRBJ2-7|TRBV4-3|-
CASSQDEARGYEQYF
>TRBJ1-5|TRBV15|-
CATSRGGTGGAGQPQHF
>TRBJ1-1|TRBV29-1|-
CSVVTTGTEAFF
>TRBJ2-1|TRBV4-3|few
CASSSQPGNEQFF
>TRBJ2-1|TRBV11-3|once
CASSSHQEGSGPFF
>TRBJ2-2|TRBV11-2|once
CASSHLGGAPGELFF
>TRBJ2-3|TRBV10-3|-
CAIRSGRTTDTQYF
>TRBJ2-1|TRBV5-1|once
CASSLEFVSGYEQFF
>TRBJ1-1|TRBV19|-
CAIRTGRNTEAFF
>TRBJ1-5|TRBV6-2/TRBV6-3|-
CASSPGNRGNQPQHF
>TRBJ1-2|TRBV6-4|-
CASSDSQGFDGYTF
>TRBJ1-2|TRBV28|-
CASNGASYGYTF
>TRBJ2-1|TRBV6-5|-
CASSPTSGASFF
>TRBJ1-1|TRBV6-5|-
CASRHGAYTEAFF
>TRBJ1-4|TRBV7-2|-
CASSLGLATNEKLFF
>TRBJ1-4|TRBV18|-
CASSPPVLNQGEKLFF
>TRBJ1-1|TRBV5-1|-
CASSLDLSNTEAFF
>TRBJ1-5|TRBV28|-
CATAGQGLGQPQHF
>TRBJ1-5|TRBV5-1|-
CASSRGEDGNQPQHF
>TRBJ1-5|TRBV5-4|-
CASSLGGSNQPQHF
>TRBJ2-5|TRBV7-9|-
CASSLIRGKETQYF
>TRBJ1-5|TRBV14|few
CASSQVLGQPQHF
>TRBJ2-1|TRBV29-1|-
CSARGQEQFF
>TRBJ1-5|TRBV19|-
CASSGGPGGNQPQHF
>TRBJ2-7|TRBV6-2/TRBV6-3|-
CASSYPQGQPANEQYF
>TRBJ1-1|TRBV15|-
CATSARVLGAEAFF
>TRBJ2-1|TRBV4-1|-
CASSQGLLAGPRDEQFF
>TRBJ2-7|TRBV2|-
CASSEKAGNFAYEQYF